These T cell receptor beta chains were read from a single sample in a study of persistence of HIV-infected CD4 T cells. Method: immunoSEQ multiplex PCR; TCRdb's copy keeps in-frame clones and lacks some. Of roughly 64,000 clones listed, about 77% are singletons. The antigens for these receptors are not known. Material: CD4+ T cells sorted from PBMCs after roughly 17-hour stimulation, obtained from a patient who received antiretroviral therapy. Every receptor here comes from an adult man with HIV who was CMV-seropositive. Each CDR3 is given with its conserved first and last residue. D genes are given only for firm matches. Only some rows state a clone size, as once, few, many or a class for expanded clones.

d_gene: -
abundance: -
j_gene: TRBJ2-1
v_gene: TRBV19
CDR3aa: CASSPFGRGQRTDNEQFF
CDR3nt: TGTGCCAGTAGTCCATTTGGGAGGGGACAGCGAACGGACAATGAGCAGTTCTTC

d_gene: TRBD1
abundance: -
j_gene: TRBJ1-1
v_gene: TRBV11-2
CDR3aa: CASSRDRGLSEAFF
CDR3nt: TGTGCCAGCAGCAGGGACAGGGGGCTTTCTGAAGCTTTCTTT

d_gene: -
abundance: -
j_gene: TRBJ1-2
v_gene: TRBV6-1
CDR3aa: CASSEGWTIGSGYTF
CDR3nt: TGTGCCAGCAGTGAAGGGTGGACTATCGGGTCTGGCTACACCTTC

d_gene: TRBD1
abundance: -
j_gene: TRBJ2-1
v_gene: TRBV5-1
CDR3aa: CASSLSSPGGGSEQFF
CDR3nt: TGCGCCAGCAGCTTAAGTTCCCCAGGGGGTGGCAGTGAGCAGTTCTTC

d_gene: -
abundance: -
j_gene: TRBJ1-3
v_gene: TRBV2
CDR3aa: CASSGRGLSGNTIYF
CDR3nt: TGTGCCAGCAGTGGTAGAGGGCTCTCTGGAAACACCATATATTTT

d_gene: -
abundance: once
j_gene: TRBJ2-3
v_gene: TRBV2
CDR3aa: CASSDKSTDTQYF
CDR3nt: TGTGCCAGCAGTGATAAGAGCACAGATACGCAGTATTTT

d_gene: -
abundance: few
j_gene: TRBJ2-2
v_gene: TRBV6-6
CDR3aa: CASSYSGPYTGELFF
CDR3nt: TGTGCCAGCAGTTACTCGGGACCCTACACCGGGGAGCTGTTTTTT

d_gene: -
abundance: -
j_gene: TRBJ1-3
v_gene: TRBV5-6
CDR3aa: CASSPPGLSGNTIYF
CDR3nt: TGTGCCAGCAGCCCCCCTGGGCTCTCTGGAAACACCATATATTTT

d_gene: TRBD1
abundance: -
j_gene: TRBJ1-5
v_gene: TRBV19
CDR3aa: CASIGQGAQPQHF
CDR3nt: TGTGCCAGTATCGGACAGGGGGCTCAGCCCCAGCATTTT

d_gene: TRBD1
abundance: -
j_gene: TRBJ1-1
v_gene: TRBV13
CDR3aa: CASSLMGTVYMNTEAFF
CDR3nt: TGTGCCAGCAGCTTAATGGGGACAGTTTACATGAACACTGAAGCTTTCTTT

d_gene: -
abundance: few
j_gene: TRBJ1-2
v_gene: TRBV18
CDR3aa: CASSLSGERGGYTF
CDR3nt: TGTGCCAGCTCACTTTCGGGGGAAAGGGGCGGCTACACCTTC

d_gene: TRBD1
abundance: -
j_gene: TRBJ2-1
v_gene: TRBV9
CDR3aa: CASSLTGQTFSYNEQFF
CDR3nt: TGTGCCAGCAGCCTTACGGGACAGACCTTTTCCTACAATGAGCAGTTCTTC

d_gene: TRBD2
abundance: few
j_gene: TRBJ2-1
v_gene: TRBV5-1
CDR3aa: CASSPSGESYNEQFF
CDR3nt: TGCGCCAGCAGTCCTAGCGGGGAGTCCTACAATGAGCAGTTCTTC

d_gene: -
abundance: once
j_gene: TRBJ2-1
v_gene: TRBV20-1
CDR3aa: CSGLGNDEQFF
CDR3nt: TGCAGTGGACTAGGGAACGATGAGCAGTTCTTC

d_gene: -
abundance: -
j_gene: TRBJ1-1
v_gene: TRBV4-2
CDR3aa: CASSPLTGGVNTEAFF
CDR3nt: TGTGCCAGCAGCCCCCTCACCGGGGGAGTGAACACTGAAGCTTTCTTT

d_gene: -
abundance: -
j_gene: TRBJ2-3
v_gene: TRBV2
CDR3aa: CASSLTGTDTQYF
CDR3nt: TGTGCCAGCAGTTTAACAGGCACAGATACGCAGTATTTT

d_gene: TRBD1
abundance: -
j_gene: TRBJ2-2
v_gene: TRBV9
CDR3aa: CASSVAPGQGIGELFF
CDR3nt: TGTGCCAGCAGCGTAGCCCCCGGACAGGGGATCGGGGAGCTGTTTTTT

d_gene: -
abundance: -
j_gene: TRBJ2-7
v_gene: TRBV27
CDR3aa: CASSLGGLREQYF
CDR3nt: TGTGCCAGCAGTTTAGGTGGTCTTCGCGAGCAGTACTTC

d_gene: -
abundance: -
j_gene: TRBJ2-1
v_gene: TRBV15
CDR3aa: CATSRDTTAYNEQFF
CDR3nt: TGTGCCACCAGCAGAGATACGACCGCCTACAATGAGCAGTTCTTC

d_gene: -
abundance: -
j_gene: TRBJ1-6
v_gene: TRBV6-1
CDR3aa: CASSEGFSGDSPLHF
CDR3nt: TGTGCCAGCAGTGAAGGGTTTTCAGGGGATTCACCCCTCCACTTT

d_gene: -
abundance: -
j_gene: TRBJ1-3
v_gene: TRBV6-5
CDR3aa: CASSRGNGNTIYF
CDR3nt: TGTGCCAGCTCAAGAGGGAACGGAAACACCATATATTTT

d_gene: TRBD1
abundance: -
j_gene: TRBJ2-1
v_gene: TRBV27
CDR3aa: CASSQRRDRVTKNEQFF
CDR3nt: TGTGCCAGCAGTCAAAGGAGGGACAGGGTGACCAAAAATGAGCAGTTCTTC

d_gene: -
abundance: -
j_gene: TRBJ1-6
v_gene: TRBV4-1
CDR3aa: CASSQDPVGRAADSPLHF
CDR3nt: TGCGCCAGCAGCCAAGATCCGGTAGGCAGGGCGGCGGATTCACCCCTCCACTTT

d_gene: -
abundance: once
j_gene: TRBJ2-1
v_gene: TRBV2
CDR3aa: CASSWINEQFF
CDR3nt: TGTGCCAGCAGCTGGATAAATGAGCAGTTCTTC

d_gene: -
abundance: -
j_gene: TRBJ1-2
v_gene: TRBV5-4
CDR3aa: CASSLGAGAGDGYTF
CDR3nt: TGTGCCAGCAGCTTAGGCGCCGGGGCCGGCGATGGCTACACCTTC

d_gene: -
abundance: -
j_gene: TRBJ2-1
v_gene: TRBV9
CDR3aa: CASSLIPAGESSYNEQFF
CDR3nt: TGTGCCAGCAGCCTAATTCCGGCCGGTGAAAGCTCCTACAATGAGCAGTTCTTC

d_gene: -
abundance: once
j_gene: TRBJ2-2
v_gene: TRBV5-1
CDR3aa: CASSLDGNTGELFF
CDR3nt: TGCGCCAGCAGCTTGGACGGGAACACCGGGGAGCTGTTTTTT

d_gene: -
abundance: -
j_gene: TRBJ1-6
v_gene: TRBV14
CDR3aa: CASSQVGGGYNSPLHF
CDR3nt: TGTGCCAGCAGCCAAGTGGGGGGAGGCTATAATTCACCCCTCCACTTT

d_gene: -
abundance: -
j_gene: TRBJ2-7
v_gene: TRBV10-3
CDR3aa: CAISETQFEQYF
CDR3nt: TGTGCCATCAGTGAGACCCAATTCGAGCAGTACTTC

d_gene: -
abundance: -
j_gene: TRBJ1-1
v_gene: TRBV19
CDR3aa: CASSMFVGGRRNTEAFF
CDR3nt: TGTGCCAGTAGTATGTTTGTTGGGGGACGGAGGAACACTGAAGCTTTCTTT

d_gene: TRBD2
abundance: -
j_gene: TRBJ2-7
v_gene: TRBV10-2
CDR3aa: CASSQFGSGTSYEQYF
CDR3nt: TGCGCCAGCAGCCAGTTTGGGAGCGGGACCTCCTACGAGCAGTACTTC

d_gene: -
abundance: -
j_gene: TRBJ1-2
v_gene: TRBV2
CDR3aa: CASSLEGRGGYTF
CDR3nt: TGTGCCAGCAGTCTGGAGGGGCGGGGTGGCTACACCTTC

d_gene: -
abundance: few
j_gene: TRBJ2-5
v_gene: TRBV5-1
CDR3aa: CASSLVVGERLETQYF
CDR3nt: TGCGCCAGCAGCTTGGTCGTAGGGGAGCGTCTAGAGACCCAGTACTTC

d_gene: TRBD1
abundance: -
j_gene: TRBJ2-5
v_gene: TRBV6-5
CDR3aa: CASSYSPGTGAPQYF
CDR3nt: TGTGCCAGCAGTTACTCCCCCGGGACAGGGGCCCCCCAGTACTTC

d_gene: TRBD1
abundance: -
j_gene: TRBJ2-1
v_gene: TRBV5-1
CDR3aa: CASSLGQGGDEQFF
CDR3nt: TGCGCCAGCAGCCTGGGACAGGGGGGCGATGAGCAGTTCTTC

d_gene: TRBD1
abundance: once
j_gene: TRBJ1-1
v_gene: TRBV6-5
CDR3aa: CAILQGERAEAFF
CDR3nt: TGTGCCATCCTACAGGGGGAGAGGGCTGAAGCTTTCTTT

d_gene: -
abundance: -
j_gene: TRBJ1-1
v_gene: TRBV12-5
CDR3aa: CASGRDWGNTEAFF
CDR3nt: TGTGCTAGTGGCCGAGACTGGGGGAACACTGAAGCTTTCTTT

d_gene: -
abundance: -
j_gene: TRBJ1-6
v_gene: TRBV4-1
CDR3aa: CASSQEYEGTPQYSPLHF
CDR3nt: TGCGCCAGCAGCCAAGAATACGAGGGCACACCTCAGTATTCACCCCTCCACTTT

d_gene: TRBD2
abundance: once
j_gene: TRBJ2-1
v_gene: TRBV18
CDR3aa: CASSPGTSRNEQFF
CDR3nt: TGTGCCAGCTCACCAGGGACTAGCCGGAATGAGCAGTTCTTC

d_gene: -
abundance: -
j_gene: TRBJ2-3
v_gene: TRBV6-6
CDR3aa: CASSGQRSADTDTQYF
CDR3nt: TGTGCCAGCAGTGGACAAAGGTCAGCGGACACAGATACGCAGTATTTT

d_gene: -
abundance: -
j_gene: TRBJ1-1
v_gene: TRBV3-1/TRBV3-2
CDR3aa: CASRRQQGNTEAFF
CDR3nt: TGTGCCAGCAGGCGCCAACAGGGGAACACTGAAGCTTTCTTT

d_gene: -
abundance: -
j_gene: TRBJ2-7
v_gene: TRBV10-3
CDR3aa: CATMPGQPSSQYF
CDR3nt: TGTGCCACTATGCCTGGACAGCCTTCGTCACAGTACTTC

d_gene: TRBD2
abundance: -
j_gene: TRBJ2-4
v_gene: TRBV19
CDR3aa: CASSTLAGFAKNIQYF
CDR3nt: TGTGCCAGTAGTACCCTAGCGGGGTTTGCCAAAAACATTCAGTACTTC

d_gene: TRBD1
abundance: once
j_gene: TRBJ1-5
v_gene: TRBV7-8
CDR3aa: CASSLMATGGRQPQHF
CDR3nt: TGTGCCAGCAGCTTAATGGCGACAGGGGGCCGACAGCCCCAGCATTTT

d_gene: TRBD1
abundance: once
j_gene: TRBJ1-2
v_gene: TRBV28
CDR3aa: CASNRGRGGYTF
CDR3nt: TGTGCCAGCAACAGGGGCAGGGGTGGCTACACCTTC